Below, 9 T cell receptor beta chains from the same sample are listed, as sequenced in a study of blood T cell repertoires in COVID-19. TCRdb's table, derived via immunoSEQ multiplex PCR, lists solely in-frame clones and lacks some. Seen here are 110,000 or so clones, nearly 90% observed once, and the top ten hold around 8.4%. Sample: peripheral blood. All receptors derive from a woman aged 70-85 years who had recovered from COVID-19.

V gene TRBV5-6 combines with J gene TRBJ2-5, with 8 bases lining up with TRBD1. V was clipped by 6 bases and J by 4 bases; unmatched bases: 11. Germline lookup yields CDR1 SGHDT and CDR2 YYEEEE. This CDR3 contains 15 residues. CDR3 sequence (DNA): TGTGCCAGCACCCGAGACAGGGGCGATGGAGAGACCCAGTACTTC. Its protein product is CASTRDRGDGETQYF.

The rearrangement uses TRBV28 and TRBJ2-1, with 10 bases fitting TRBD2. The CDR3 length is 16 residues. J lost 2 bases, V lost 7 bases, and 8 bases had no gene match. Germline CDR1 is MDHEN and CDR2 is SYDVKM. CDR3 DNA: TGTGCCAGCAAATCGATGAGCGGGAGGGCCTACAATGAGCAGTTCTTC. Its translation is CASKSMSGRAYNEQFF.

This chain connects TRBV7-2 to TRBJ2-1; 7 bases line up with TRBD1. Germline CDR1 is SGHTA and CDR2 is FQGNSA. The CDR3 has 16 residues. The V segment lost 1 base and the J segment 1 base; nucleotides outside the gene matches: 4. In DNA form, the CDR3 reads TGTGCCAGCAGCTTAGTCTTACAGGGGTCCTACAATGAGCAGTTCTTC. Encoded protein: CASSLVLQGSYNEQFF.

V and J are TRBV7-2 and TRBJ2-1, with 12 bases that match TRBD2. V dropped 5 bases and J dropped 6; count of bases not matched to a gene: 5. CDR1 SGHTA and CDR2 FQGNSA come from the germline V gene. The CDR3 contains 15 residues. The CDR3 loop reads CASSIRLAGANEQFF. The CDR3 nucleotides read TGTGCCAGCAGCATCCGACTAGCGGGGGCCAATGAGCAGTTCTTC.

This rearrangement joins TRBV28 to TRBJ1-3; TRBD1 might be the D (5 bases). This CDR3 has 17 residues. Germline-derived CDR1 and CDR2 are MDHEN and SYDVKM. Trimming took 8 bases from V and 0 from J, leaving 20 bases between them. The CDR3 is CASGTPWQGNSGNTIYF. The CDR3 bases are TGTGCCAGCGGAACCCCGTGGCAGGGCAACTCTGGAAACACCATATATTTT.

The chain uses TRBV6-5 and TRBJ2-6; D is perhaps TRBD1 (5 bases). The V end was cut by 0 bases, the J end by 0 bases, with 6 bases between. Germline CDR1 MNHEY, CDR2 SVGAGI. This CDR3 is 16 amino acids long. CDR3 in amino acids: CASSYSTASGANVLTF. As DNA, the CDR3 is TGTGCCAGCAGTTACTCGACAGCCTCTGGGGCCAACGTCCTGACTTTC.

The chain uses TRBV7-8 and TRBJ1-1, with D possibly being TRBD1 (5 bases). Germline V CDR1 and CDR2: SGHVS, FQNEAQ. V lost 0 bases to trimming and J lost 6 bases, with 17 bases between them. CDR3 length: 16 residues. The CDR3 region has the DNA TGTGCCAGCAGCTTAGCGTTTTCAGGGTTAATGGCTGAAGCTTTCTTT. This translates into CASSLAFSGLMAEAFF.

The chain uses TRBV28 and TRBJ1-5; 9 bases map to TRBD1. V was clipped by 5 bases and J by 6 bases; unmatched bases: 2. The germline gives CDR1 MDHEN, CDR2 SYDVKM. The CDR3 loop spans 13 amino acids. CDR3 sequence (DNA): TGTGCCAGCAGTGGGGACAGGGTTCAGCCCCAGCATTTT. Protein product: CASSGDRVQPQHF.

This chain links TRBV18 with TRBJ1-3; tentative D call: TRBD1 (6 bases). The ends were cut back, 1 base at V and 7 bases at J, with 11 bases in the middle. CDR1 and CDR2 from the germline V gene are KGHSH and LQKENI. The CDR3 extends over 14 amino acids. This CDR3 is CASSPQGQGNTIYF. DNA of the CDR3: TGTGCCAGCTCACCACAAGGGCAGGGGAACACCATATATTTT.